The table lists the clone carrying this TCR beta chain with a count of one. The sample originates from a study of blood T cell repertoires in COVID-19. Across the study: COVID-19 samples from acute and convalescent phases originated in the United States, Italy and Spain. PBMCs, B-cell-depleted T cells, or T cells provided the cDNA or gDNA that made up the material.

Original data processing: Quantification of nucleated cells was approximated via reference gene primer amplification. Assay: immunoSEQ multiplex PCR; the TCRdb copy retains only in-frame clones and omits some. The DNA gave D and trimming, while V, J and clone size come from that table. In the table there are roughly 74,000 clones, approximately 85% of which are singletons. The sequencing input was peripheral blood. The TCR comes from a man in his 70s with acute or convalescent COVID-19.

In DNA, the CDR3 is TGTGCCAGCAGCTTGATTGATTTAGGGGGCACAGATACGCAGTATTTT. Its translation: CASSLIDLGGTDTQYF. This chain joins TRBV5-4 and TRBJ2-3, with D possibly matching TRBD1 (5 bases). The germline V and J ends were trimmed by 1 base and 1 base, with 13 bases remaining between them. The CDR3 is 16 amino acids. Germline V gives CDR1 SGHNT, CDR2 YYREEE (reference sequence).